This T cell receptor (beta chain) was observed in a study of beta chain features in type 1 diabetes. Study context: Roughly 110,000,000 sorted cells were examined across all samples. General observations from the study: Type 1 diabetes patients had TCRB CDR3s that were shorter (moderately but significantly so) in all four CD4+ subsets.

As for this clone: What it binds is not known.

V gave up 2 bases and J gave up 9 bases, with 11 bases separating them. The CDR3 is 14 residues long. Germline assignment: CDR1 SEHNR and CDR2 FQNEAQ (reference sequence). Sort purity for all populations was recorded as exceeding 98%. The entirety of the isolated RNA underwent reverse transcription, so expressed TCRB transcripts were sequenced. Generated by immunoSEQ multiplex PCR, the TCRdb table keeps only in-frame clones and is missing some. The repertoire holds over 600,000 clones, with around 11% as singletons. The receptor comes from a man aged 25 to 40 with type 1 diabetes. What was sequenced was naive CD4+ T cells from blood. J is TRBJ1-6 and V is TRBV7-9; tentative D call: TRBD1 (5 bases). The CDR3 sequence is CASSLIVGGSPLHF. DNA for the CDR3: TGTGCCAGCAGCTTAATAGTGGGGGGTTCACCCCTCCACTTT.